This T cell receptor (beta chain) was recorded in a study of T cell repertoires in cytomegalovirus infection. Study at large: An indication of both CMV infection and matching HLA type came from public TCR beta signatures.

The study, taken as a whole, reports: In two of eight donors, the top clonotype was HLA-C-restricted CMV-specific.

TCRdb independently ran MiXCR on the reads; one entry per CDR3 protein. Altogether approximately 910,000 distinct CDR3 sequences are present, around a third being singletons, with the ten largest covering about an eighth. Trimming shortened V by 2 bases and J by 3 bases, and 10 bases separated the two germline ends. The CDR3 spans 14 residues. From germline, CDR1 is SEHNR and CDR2 FQNEAQ (reference sequence). This clonotype was picked up many times. Its antigen is as yet unknown. The chain combines TRBV7-9 with TRBJ2-5, with D unresolved. This sequence was found in a human donor in good health (CMV status not recorded). Some clones in this sample may be carry-over from other donors' samples. Sequenced material: cultured CD8+ T cells from PBMCs, taken from culture after CMV antigen stimulation. The CDR3 region has the DNA TGTGCCAGCAGCTTATCTGAGACCGAAGAGACCCAGTACTTC. Encoded protein: CASSLSETEETQYF.